This TCR beta chain was profiled in a study of blood T cell repertoires in COVID-19. CDR3 length: 19 residues. V lost 4 bases to trimming and J lost 7 bases; unmatched junction nucleotides: 18. Germline lookup yields CDR1 SEHNR and CDR2 FQNEAQ (reference sequence). The table came from immunoSEQ multiplex PCR; TCRdb's copy has only in-frame clones and leaves some out. The sample consists of around 22,000 clones, 80% to 95% of them appearing once. The chain employs TRBV7-9 and TRBJ2-2, with 10 bases identical to TRBD2. Specimen: peripheral blood. This TCR came from a woman between 65 and 79 years old with active COVID-19. CDR3 in amino acids: CASSSDPGSGRARVGELFF. The CDR3 region has the DNA TGTGCCAGCAGCTCGGATCCAGGGAGCGGGAGGGCCCGGGTCGGGGAGCTGTTTTTT.